Listed below are T cell receptor beta chains from one sample, sequenced in a study of Ad26.COV2.S vaccination and SARS-CoV-2 variants. Sequenced by immunoSEQ multiplex PCR; TCRdb stores in-frame clones only, minus some. This table holds approximately 400,000 clones, 83% found once. Material: peripheral blood, obtained in a trial of Ad26.COV2.S vaccine versus placebo. The receptors here all came from a person between 18 and 60 years old who received the Ad26.COV2.S COVID-19 vaccine or a placebo. Both conserved end residues are part of each CDR3. D genes are given only for firm matches. Part of the rows lack a size; the others show once, few, many or a class for expanded clones.

TRBJ2-3 | TRBV7-3 | - | - | 16 | CASSPMGGWSTDTQYF | TGTGCCAGCAGCCCAATGGGGGGTTGGTCCACAGATACGCAGTATTTT
TRBJ1-5 | TRBV27 | once | - | 12 | CASRDSNQPQHF | TGTGCCAGCAGGGATAGCAATCAGCCCCAGCATTTT
TRBJ1-2 | TRBV6-5 | - | - | 13 | CATRGRKNYGYTF | TGTGCCACCCGCGGACGGAAGAACTATGGCTACACCTTC
TRBJ1-1 | TRBV18 | few | TRBD1 | 14 | CASSLGTANTEAFF | TGTGCCAGCTCACTAGGGACAGCGAACACTGAAGCTTTCTTT
TRBJ2-4 | TRBV27 | - | - | 12 | CASSPVGGKGYF | TGTGCCAGCAGCCCAGTTGGGGGAAAGGGATACTTC
TRBJ1-4 | TRBV2 | once | - | 15 | CASIGTPGGNEKLFF | TGTGCCAGCATTGGGACTCCGGGGGGTAATGAAAAACTGTTTTTT
TRBJ2-7 | TRBV6-2/TRBV6-3 | - | TRBD2 | 16 | CASSYGTSGVGYEQYF | TGTGCCAGCAGTTACGGGACTAGCGGGGTCGGGTACGAGCAGTACTTC
TRBJ2-1 | TRBV2 | once | - | 14 | CASIILGGYNEQFF | TGTGCCAGCATTATACTGGGGGGCTATAATGAGCAGTTCTTC
TRBJ1-5 | TRBV10-3 | - | TRBD1 | 16 | CAISETGGISNQPQHF | TGTGCCATCAGTGAGACAGGGGGGATCTCAAATCAGCCCCAGCATTTT
TRBJ2-6 | TRBV5-1 | - | - | 14 | CASSFNSGANVLTF | TGCGCCAGCAGCTTCAACTCTGGGGCCAACGTCCTGACTTTC
TRBJ2-1 | TRBV4-1 | - | TRBD1 | 15 | CASSHRTGFYNEQFF | TGCGCCAGCAGCCACAGGACAGGGTTTTACAATGAGCAGTTCTTC
TRBJ1-4 | TRBV5-6 | - | - | 15 | CASSSSGGSGEKLFF | TGTGCCAGCAGTTCGTCCGGGGGAAGTGGGGAAAAACTGTTTTTT
TRBJ1-4 | TRBV11-3 | once | - | 14 | CARGTTATNEKLFF | TGTGCCAGGGGGACCACTGCAACTAATGAAAAACTGTTTTTT
TRBJ1-4 | TRBV11-2 | - | - | 16 | CASSVHGGRLNEKLFF | TGTGCCAGCAGCGTACATGGGGGACGGCTAAATGAAAAACTGTTTTTT
TRBJ2-2 | TRBV10-3 | - | TRBD2 | 17 | CAISEGLAGEATGELFF | TGTGCCATCAGTGAGGGACTAGCGGGAGAGGCGACCGGGGAGCTGTTTTTT
TRBJ2-7 | TRBV2 | - | - | 13 | CASSRETSLEQYF | TGTGCCAGCAGCAGAGAAACCTCTCTCGAGCAGTACTTC
TRBJ1-2 | TRBV3-1/TRBV3-2 | - | TRBD1 | 12 | CASSRQGSGYTF | TGTGCCAGCAGCCGACAGGGCTCTGGCTACACCTTC
TRBJ2-7 | TRBV4-1 | - | TRBD2 | 17 | CASSQPEAGGSSYEQYF | TGCGCCAGCAGCCAGCCTGAAGCGGGAGGGAGCTCCTACGAGCAGTACTTC
TRBJ1-1 | TRBV6-4 | - | - | 18 | CASSDERRGGAVNTEAFF | TGTGCCAGCAGTGACGAACGAAGAGGGGGAGCGGTGAACACTGAAGCTTTCTTT
TRBJ2-7 | TRBV6-5 | once | - | 14 | CASRREQGPYEQYF | TGTGCCAGCAGGAGGGAACAGGGACCCTACGAGCAGTACTTC
TRBJ2-2 | TRBV18 | - | - | 12 | CASSPPDGELFF | TGTGCCAGCTCACCGCCGGATGGAGAGCTGTTTTTT
TRBJ2-7 | TRBV30 | - | TRBD2 | 13 | CAWISGRDYEQYF | TGTGCCTGGATTAGCGGGAGAGACTACGAGCAGTACTTC
TRBJ2-2 | TRBV4-3 | - | - | 14 | CASSQESGSGELFF | TGCGCCAGCAGCCAAGAGAGTGGGTCCGGGGAGCTGTTTTTT
TRBJ2-3 | TRBV18 | - | TRBD2 | 14 | CASSPTSGTDTQYF | TGTGCCAGCTCACCAACTAGCGGCACAGATACGCAGTATTTT
TRBJ1-1 | TRBV10-2 | - | - | 15 | CASSEDTVWNTEAFF | TGCGCCAGCAGTGAGGACACGGTTTGGAACACTGAAGCTTTCTTT
TRBJ2-1 | TRBV19 | once | - | 16 | CASSIGPGLGGNEQFF | TGTGCCAGTAGTATAGGTCCCGGGCTTGGTGGGAATGAGCAGTTCTTC
TRBJ2-1 | TRBV24-1 | - | TRBD2 | 18 | CATSDLRGGLAGNNEQFF | TGTGCCACCAGTGATTTAAGAGGGGGACTAGCAGGGAACAATGAGCAGTTCTTC
TRBJ2-2 | TRBV7-2 | once | TRBD2 | 16 | CASSSLAGGRGGELFF | TGTGCCAGCAGCTCCTTAGCGGGGGGCCGGGGCGGGGAGCTGTTTTTT
TRBJ1-6 | TRBV19 | few | - | 16 | CASSSLDSIGRKALHF | TGTGCCAGTAGCTCCCTCGACTCGATCGGCAGGAAAGCCCTCCACTTT
TRBJ1-5 | TRBV6-5 | - | - | 13 | CASSSRWDQPQHF | TGTGCCAGCAGCTCCCGTTGGGATCAGCCCCAGCATTTT
TRBJ2-5 | TRBV5-5 | - | TRBD2 | 17 | CASSWRASGGAEETQYF | TGTGCCAGCAGCTGGAGAGCTAGCGGGGGGGCGGAAGAGACCCAGTACTTC
TRBJ1-2 | TRBV2 | - | - | 13 | CASSGTSNYGYTF | TGTGCCAGCAGTGGCACGAGTAACTATGGCTACACCTTC
TRBJ1-2 | TRBV5-6 | - | - | 13 | CASSLTGRYGYTF | TGTGCCAGCAGCTTGACAGGGCGCTATGGCTACACCTTC
TRBJ1-2 | TRBV18 | - | - | 14 | CASSPVGRDGGYTF | TGTGCCAGCTCACCGGTGGGCAGGGACGGGGGCTACACCTTC
TRBJ1-2 | TRBV5-1 | - | - | 13 | CASSLGANYGYTF | TGCGCCAGCAGCCTGGGAGCAAACTATGGCTACACCTTC
TRBJ1-2 | TRBV6-6 | - | TRBD1 | 16 | CASGFLIYRGNYGYTF | TGTGCCAGCGGATTTTTAATTTACAGGGGAAACTATGGCTACACCTTC
TRBJ1-4 | TRBV18 | - | TRBD1 | 14 | CASNEGQGASKLFF | TGTGCCAGCAATGAAGGACAGGGGGCGTCGAAACTGTTTTTT
TRBJ1-1 | TRBV6-5 | once | - | 15 | CASRVTGNLNTEAFF | TGTGCCAGCCGAGTTACAGGGAACTTGAACACTGAAGCTTTCTTT
TRBJ2-5 | TRBV5-1 | - | TRBD2 | 14 | CASSLSSGRETQYF | TGCGCCAGCAGCCTATCTAGCGGCAGGGAGACCCAGTACTTC
TRBJ2-7 | TRBV27 | - | TRBD1 | 13 | CATATGQIYEQYF | TGTGCCACCGCGACGGGACAGATCTACGAGCAGTACTTC
TRBJ1-5 | TRBV6-4 | once | TRBD1 | 16 | CASRTGTFSCNQPQHF | TGTGCCAGCAGGACAGGGACCTTTTCTTGCAATCAGCCCCAGCATTTT
TRBJ1-2 | TRBV6-6 | - | - | 13 | CASSFGASYGYTF | TGTGCCAGCAGTTTCGGGGCCTCCTATGGCTACACCTTC
TRBJ1-1 | TRBV7-9 | once | - | 13 | CASSQQGNTEAFF | TGTGCCAGCAGTCAACAGGGGAACACTGAAGCTTTCTTT
TRBJ1-4 | TRBV6-6 | - | - | 11 | CASSYGEKLFF | TGTGCCAGCAGTTACGGTGAAAAACTGTTTTTT
TRBJ2-3 | TRBV5-4 | - | - | 19 | CASSYFPLSPGLSTDTQYF | TGTGCCAGCAGCTATTTCCCTTTGTCACCGGGACTCAGCACAGATACGCAGTATTTT
TRBJ2-5 | TRBV5-4 | - | - | 13 | CASSQGSGETQYF | TGTGCCAGCAGCCAAGGGAGCGGGGAGACCCAGTACTTC
TRBJ2-7 | TRBV11-2 | - | - | 16 | CASSPNPGTHAYEQYF | TGTGCCAGCAGCCCAAATCCGGGGACTCACGCCTACGAGCAGTACTTC
TRBJ2-7 | TRBV4-1 | - | TRBD1 | 16 | CASSRTGDWKGYEQYF | TGCGCCAGCAGCCGGACAGGCGACTGGAAGGGCTACGAGCAGTACTTC
TRBJ2-1 | TRBV5-1 | - | - | 15 | CASSLVELVLNEQFF | TGCGCCAGCAGCTTGGTAGAGCTAGTACTCAATGAGCAGTTCTTC
TRBJ2-5 | TRBV29-1 | - | - | 12 | CSDRGYQETQYF | TGCAGCGATCGGGGGTACCAAGAGACCCAGTACTTC
TRBJ2-1 | TRBV18 | - | - | 15 | CASSRRTSDYNEQFF | TGTGCCAGCTCCCGGAGGACTTCCGACTACAATGAGCAGTTCTTC
TRBJ1-1 | TRBV5-6 | - | - | 14 | CASSLGGPFTEAFF | TGTGCCAGCAGCTTGGGGGGGCCCTTCACTGAAGCTTTCTTT
TRBJ2-1 | TRBV7-9 | - | TRBD2 | 14 | CASSLLAGEGEQFF | TGTGCCAGCAGCTTACTAGCGGGGGAAGGTGAGCAGTTCTTC